Presented here are 20 T cell receptor beta chains from one specimen sequenced in a study of blood T cells in healthy people across ages (dated by TCRdb to between 2014 and 2017). Receptors were amplified or captured by 5' RACE. Sequencing used an Illumina HiSeq 2500. A second roughly 6 to 11 cycle PCR used a sample-barcoded 5' primer and a J-beta primer mix. TCRdb reprocessed the public reads (quality trimming at Q25 with fastp, clone calling with MiXCR) and kept in-frame beta chains. Duplicate CDR3 protein sequences are folded into a single record with the most common DNA and genes. The sample yields 600,000 to 650,000 distinct CDR3 sequences; 58% were counted once. The biggest ten clones account for approximately 40% of the sample. The sequencing sample was made of blood. Source of these receptors: a man aged 60 to 69 in good health.

In this sample, this clonotype turned up a few times. The gene calls are TRBV10-2 and TRBJ2-5; tentatively, D is TRBD1 (6 bases). V lost 6 bases, J lost 4 bases, and 15 bases lay in between. The CDR3 totals 14 residues. Per germline, CDR1 WSHSY and CDR2 SAAADI. CDR3 sequence: CASREQGTRETQYF. In DNA, the CDR3 is TGCGCCAGCAGGGAACAGGGTACAAGAGAGACCCAGTACTTC.

This clonotype turned up a few times. The rearrangement joins TRBV12-3 or TRBV12-4 to TRBJ1-1; D not certain. This CDR3 region has 14 residues. V lost 1 base, J lost 1 base, and 7 bases lay in between. The DNA of the CDR3 is TGTGCCAGCAGTTTAGACCGAACGAACACTGAAGCTTTCTTT. Residues: CASSLDRTNTEAFF.

Of note for this clonotype: The junction and the germline gene differ at one end; a read error may be behind it. This chain connects TRBV5-1 to TRBJ2-5; D not resolved. The CDR3 length is 14 residues. Germline V lookup: CDR1 SGHRS, CDR2 YFSETQ. Here the CDR3 reads CASRLEVGQETQYF. For the CDR3, the DNA is TGCGCCAGCAGATTGGAAGTCGGGCAAGAGACCCAGTACTTC.

The chain links TRBV5-1 to TRBJ1-2; 9 bases are a match to TRBD1. Germline V gene data show CDR1 as SGHRS and CDR2 as YFSETQ. The CDR3 is made up of 16 amino acids. V dropped 4 bases and J dropped 5; count of bases not matched to a gene: 12. DNA for the CDR3: TGCGCCAGCAGCCCTAATAGCGGGACAGGGATATATGGCTACACCTTC. Translated, it gives CASSPNSGTGIYGYTF.

This clonotype was found a few times. The rearrangement joins TRBV25-1 to TRBJ2-5, with a tentative D call TRBD2 (5 bases). Trimming took off 2 bases at V and 5 bases at J, with 18 bases between the two ends. There are 16 residues in the CDR3. Germline CDR1 reads MGHDK; CDR2 reads SYGVNS. CDR3 coding DNA: TGTGCCAGCAGTGAAGGCCCACAACTAGGGTTGGAGACCCAGTACTTC. It is translated as CASSEGPQLGLETQYF.

The gene calls are TRBV25-1 and TRBJ1-2, with 7 bases that match TRBD1. V was pared by 6 bases and J by 5 bases, with 9 bases of the junction left unmatched. This CDR3 is 14 amino acids long. CDR1 is MGHDK and CDR2 is SYGVNS in the germline V gene. This chain's CDR3 is CASSRTGDFYGYTF. The CDR3 bases are TGTGCCAGCAGCAGGACAGGAGATTTTTATGGCTACACCTTC.

This clonotype was seen a handful of times. The chain couples TRBV6-1 to TRBJ2-5; no clear D gene. CDR1 is MNHNS, CDR2 SASEGT, per germline. V was pared by 7 bases and J by 2 bases, with 5 bases between. This CDR3 has 11 residues. In DNA form, the CDR3 reads TGTGCCAGCACGCCACAAGAGACCCAGTACTTC. This codes for CASTPQETQYF.

This clonotype was seen more than once but under ten times. J is TRBJ1-4 and V is TRBV14; D not certain. V was shortened by 1 base and J by 8 bases, with 5 bases between the two germline ends. Germline V gives CDR1 SGHDN, CDR2 FVKESK. The CDR3 totals 12 residues. The CDR3 region has the DNA TGTGCCAGCAGCCAAGTTCACGAAAAACTGTTTTTT. Amino acids: CASSQVHEKLFF.

This chain uses TRBV15 with TRBJ2-5, with unresolved D. The J call may not be correct, given that the DNA end is closer to TRBJ2-7. Per germline, CDR1 LNHNV and CDR2 YYDKDF (reference sequence). The CDR3 runs 13 residues. CDR3 DNA: TGTGCCACCAGCAGAGATACGTCGACCGAGCAGTACTTC. It specifies CATSRDTSTEQYF.

The genes are TRBV5-1 and TRBJ2-1, with 7 bases lining up with TRBD1. This CDR3 has 15 amino acids. V lost 1 base, J lost 6 bases, and 7 bases stayed unmatched. CDR1 is SGHRS, CDR2 YFSETQ, per germline. The CDR3: CASSLSPGQTNEQFF. The CDR3 DNA is TGCGCCAGCAGCTTGTCGCCGGGACAGACCAATGAGCAGTTCTTC.

The rearrangement joins TRBV2 to TRBJ2-5; D unclear. Germline lookup yields CDR1 SNHLY and CDR2 FYNNEI. CDR3 size: 13 residues. V lost 4 bases to trimming and J lost 7 bases, with 13 bases between them. CDR3 bases: TGTGCCAGCAGTGGGGCCCCGCGAGGGACCCAGTACTTC. Its protein product is CASSGAPRGTQYF.

Remarks on this clonotype: An end of the junction differs from the germline gene, which may be a read error. V usage is TRBV20-1 and J usage is TRBJ1-1, with 7 bases matching TRBD1. The length of the CDR3 is 15 residues. Germline loops: CDR1 DFQATT, CDR2 SNEGSKA (reference sequence). The CDR3 sequence is CGARSAGGENTEAFF. The CDR3 bases are TGCGGTGCTAGATCTGCAGGGGGAGAGAACACTGAAGCTTTCTTT.

This clonotype has only a few counts. This rearrangement joins TRBV20-1 to TRBJ1-5; D is uncertain. V lost 3 bases and J lost 0, with 6 bases in between. This CDR3 comprises 13 residues. The V gene's germline CDR1 is DFQATT and CDR2 SNEGSKA (reference sequence). The CDR3 nucleotides read TGCAGTGCTAGGCTCAATAGCAATCAGCCCCAGCATTTT. It specifies CSARLNSNQPQHF.

This clonotype showed up just once. The V and J genes are TRBV9 and TRBJ1-2, with D possibly being TRBD1 (6 bases). V was pared by 3 bases and J by 4 bases, with 16 bases between. The CDR3 totals 15 residues. Germline loops: CDR1 SGDLS, CDR2 YYNGEE. In DNA, the CDR3 is TGTGCCAGCAGCGCACTAGGGGGGACATCCTATGGCTACACCTTC. Amino acid sequence: CASSALGGTSYGYTF.

This chain uses TRBV20-1 with TRBJ2-5, with D possibly called TRBD1 or TRBD2 (5 bases each). This CDR3 contains 13 residues. V was cut by 0 bases and J by 11 bases, with 16 bases left in between. Germline V gives CDR1 DFQATT, CDR2 SNEGSKA (reference sequence). CDR3: CSARDPGFGEQYF. In nucleotides, the CDR3 is TGCAGTGCTAGAGATCCAGGGTTTGGGGAGCAGTACTTC.

CDR3 in amino acids: CASGGAGYGYTF. CDR3 DNA: TGTGCCAGCGGGGGGGCTGGCTATGGCTACACCTTC. The chain uses TRBV6-5 and TRBJ1-2; TRBD1 is a possible D gene (6 bases). V gave up 8 bases and J gave up 4 bases, with 11 bases separating them. The CDR3 totals 12 residues. Germline V gene data show CDR1 as MNHEY and CDR2 as SVGAGI.

The chain couples TRBV3-1 to TRBJ2-1; 7 bases are a match to TRBD2. The V segment lost 4 bases and the J segment 4 bases; nucleotides outside the gene matches: 10. CDR3 size: 16 residues. The germline V gene encodes CDR1 LGHDT and CDR2 YNNKEL (reference sequence). The CDR3 is CASSLSGVRGYNEQFF. The CDR3 bases are TGTGCCAGCAGCCTCAGCGGGGTAAGGGGATACAATGAGCAGTTCTTC.

The CDR3 loop is CASSKAGATSGELFF. CDR3 DNA sequence: TGTGCCAGCAGCAAGGCCGGGGCGACATCCGGGGAGCTGTTTTTT. V gene TRBV7-2 combines with J gene TRBJ2-2; either TRBD1 or TRBD2 may supply D (5 bases each). Germline loops: CDR1 SGHTA, CDR2 FQGNSA. CDR3 length: 15 residues. Trimming removed 5 bases from V and 6 bases from J, with 16 bases in between.

This clonotype has ten or more counts. The rearrangement joins TRBV5-1 to TRBJ1-1; D not certain. Germline CDR1 and CDR2: SGHRS and YFSETQ. The CDR3 runs 13 residues. Deletions cut 7 bases from V and 0 bases from J, with 10 bases between. In DNA, the CDR3 is TGCGCCAGCCAAGGACGGTTGAACACTGAAGCTTTCTTT. Protein product: CASQGRLNTEAFF.

This clonotype came up a few times. This chain uses TRBV10-3 with TRBJ2-5; 7 bases match TRBD2. With 10 bases clipped from V and 5 bases from J, the junction kept 10 bases outside the gene matches. This CDR3 is built from 13 residues. Germline V gene data show CDR1 as ENHRY and CDR2 as SYGVKD. The CDR3 bases are TGTGCCACCTCGGGAGGTGTCCCGGAGACCCAGTACTTC. Its translation is CATSGGVPETQYF.